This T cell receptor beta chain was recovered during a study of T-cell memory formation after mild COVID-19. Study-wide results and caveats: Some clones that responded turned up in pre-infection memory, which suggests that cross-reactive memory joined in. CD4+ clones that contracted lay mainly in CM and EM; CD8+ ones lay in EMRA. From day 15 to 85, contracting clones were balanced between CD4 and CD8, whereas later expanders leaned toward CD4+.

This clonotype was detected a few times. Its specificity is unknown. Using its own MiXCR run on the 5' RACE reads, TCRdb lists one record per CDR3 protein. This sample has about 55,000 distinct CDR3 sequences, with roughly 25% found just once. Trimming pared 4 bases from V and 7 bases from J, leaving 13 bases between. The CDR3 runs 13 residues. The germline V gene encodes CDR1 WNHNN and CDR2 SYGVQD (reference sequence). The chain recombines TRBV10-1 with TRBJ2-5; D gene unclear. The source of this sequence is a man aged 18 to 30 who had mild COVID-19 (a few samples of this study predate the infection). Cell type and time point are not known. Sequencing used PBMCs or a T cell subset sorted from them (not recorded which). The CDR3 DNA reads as TGCGCCAGCAGTGGGTTAGATCTGGGGACCCAGTACTTC. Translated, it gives CASSGLDLGTQYF.